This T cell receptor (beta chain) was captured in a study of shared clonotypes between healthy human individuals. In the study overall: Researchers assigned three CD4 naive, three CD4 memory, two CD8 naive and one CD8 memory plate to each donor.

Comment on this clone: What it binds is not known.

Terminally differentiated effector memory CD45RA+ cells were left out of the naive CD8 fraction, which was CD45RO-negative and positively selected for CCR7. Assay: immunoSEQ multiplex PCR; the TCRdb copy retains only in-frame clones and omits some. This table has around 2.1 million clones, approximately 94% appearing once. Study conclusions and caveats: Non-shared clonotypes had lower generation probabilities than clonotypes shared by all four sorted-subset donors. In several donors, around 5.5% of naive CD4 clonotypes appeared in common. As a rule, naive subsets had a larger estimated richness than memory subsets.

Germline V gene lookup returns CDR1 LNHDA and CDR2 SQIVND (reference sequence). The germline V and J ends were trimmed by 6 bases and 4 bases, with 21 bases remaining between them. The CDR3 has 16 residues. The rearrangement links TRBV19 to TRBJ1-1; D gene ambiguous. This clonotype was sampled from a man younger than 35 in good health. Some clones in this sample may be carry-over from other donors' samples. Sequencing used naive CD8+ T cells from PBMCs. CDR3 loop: CASSPIGGLGSTEAFF. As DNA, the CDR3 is TGTGCCAGTAGCCCAATCGGTGGCCTTGGTTCCACTGAAGCTTTCTTT.